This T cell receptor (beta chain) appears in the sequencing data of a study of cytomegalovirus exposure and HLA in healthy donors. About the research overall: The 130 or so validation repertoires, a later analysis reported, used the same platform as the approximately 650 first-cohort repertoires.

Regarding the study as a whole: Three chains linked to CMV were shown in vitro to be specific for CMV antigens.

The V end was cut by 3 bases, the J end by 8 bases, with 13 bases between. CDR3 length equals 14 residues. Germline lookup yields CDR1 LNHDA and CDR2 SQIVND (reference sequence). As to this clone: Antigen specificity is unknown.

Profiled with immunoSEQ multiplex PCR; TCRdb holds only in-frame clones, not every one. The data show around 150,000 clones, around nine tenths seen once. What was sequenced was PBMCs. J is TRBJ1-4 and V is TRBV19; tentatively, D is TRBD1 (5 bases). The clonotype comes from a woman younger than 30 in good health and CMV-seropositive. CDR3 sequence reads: CASSIRTKGEKLFF. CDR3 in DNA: TGTGCCAGTAGTATTCGGACCAAGGGGGAAAAACTGTTTTTT.